The 25 T cell receptor beta chains reported below all come from one sample, sequenced in a study of cytomegalovirus exposure and HLA in healthy donors. Amplification used 60 Vbeta primers and 13 Jbeta primers. Using immunoSEQ multiplex PCR, the repertoire was profiled, and TCRdb retains in-frame clones only, with some absent. Here the sample spans some 120,000 clones, roughly 81% being singletons. Material for sequencing was PBMCs. The receptors derive from a woman in her 30s in good health and CMV-seronegative.

The chain links TRBV7-2 to TRBJ1-2; TRBD1 matches at 8 bases. The CDR3 length is 14 residues. Germline V gene lookup returns CDR1 SGHTA and CDR2 FQGNSA. Trimming removed 5 bases from V and 3 bases from J; junction bases left unmatched: 5. CDR3 protein: CASSQQTGDYGYTF. CDR3 in DNA: TGTGCCAGCAGCCAACAGACAGGGGACTATGGCTACACCTTC.

The chain's CDR3 is CASSERAGISGSPLHF. The CDR3 nucleotides read TGTGCCAGCAGTGAACGGGCAGGGATTTCAGGTTCACCCCTCCACTTT. The V gene is TRBV6-1, the J gene TRBJ1-6; weak D call: TRBD1 (5 bases). The CDR3 contains 16 residues. V lost 2 bases and J 9 bases, leaving 17 bases between the germline ends. The V gene's germline CDR1 is MNHNS and CDR2 SASEGT.

The V call is TRBV5-1, the J call TRBJ2-7; 11 positions agree with TRBD1. The CDR3 extends over 16 amino acids. J gave up 0 bases and V 2 bases, and 4 bases lay outside the gene matches. CDR1 and CDR2 from the germline V gene are SGHRS and YFSETQ. As DNA, the CDR3 is TGCGCCAGCAGCTTTGGACAGGGGGCCCTCTCCTACGAGCAGTACTTC. Translated: CASSFGQGALSYEQYF. Variable domain in full (rest from reference TRBV5-1 and TRBJ2-7): KAGVTQTPRYLIKTRGQQVTLSCSPISGHRSVSWYQQTPGQGLQFLFEYFSETQRNKGNFPGRFSGRQFSNSRSEMNVSTLELGDSALYLCASSFGQGALSYEQYFGPGTRLTVT.

This clone was observed a handful of times. V gene TRBV9 combines with J gene TRBJ2-7; maybe TRBD2 (6 bases). The CDR3 sequence is 17 residues long. V shed 3 bases and J shed 3 bases, with 22 bases lying between them. In germline, CDR1 is SGDLS, CDR2 YYNGEE. This CDR3 is CASSAGEGLAKYYEQYF. As DNA, the CDR3 is TGTGCCAGCAGCGCCGGAGAGGGGCTAGCGAAATACTACGAGCAGTACTTC.

This clone was detected only a few times. V and J are TRBV2 and TRBJ1-4, with TRBD1 identical over 7 bases. The germline V gene encodes CDR1 SNHLY and CDR2 FYNNEI. J lost 8 bases, V lost 10 bases, and 10 bases had no gene match. This CDR3 has 13 residues. Here the CDR3 reads CAIPLAGGEKLFF. CDR3 coding DNA: TGTGCCATCCCGTTGGCAGGGGGGGAAAAACTGTTTTTT.

The V and J genes are TRBV5-6 and TRBJ2-2, with TRBD2 matching 7 bases. Germline CDR1 SGHDT, CDR2 YYEEEE. Trimming removed 0 bases from V and 3 bases from J; junction bases left unmatched: 8. The CDR3 extends over 17 amino acids. In nucleotides, the CDR3 is TGTGCCAGCAGCTTGGCCGAGACTAGCCGATACACCGGGGAGCTGTTTTTT. This codes for CASSLAETSRYTGELFF. The variable domain in full, completed from reference TRBV5-6 and TRBJ2-2, reads DAGVTQSPTHLIKTRGQQVTLRCSPKSGHDTVSWYQQALGQGPQFIFQYYEEEERQRGNFPDRFSGHQFPNYSSELNVNALLLGDSALYLCASSLAETSRYTGELFFGEGSRLTVL.

This chain connects TRBV14 to TRBJ1-1, with D uncertain. CDR3 size: 14 residues. Germline V gene lookup returns CDR1 SGHDN and CDR2 FVKESK. The V end was cut by 3 bases, the J end by 5 bases, with 13 bases between. CDR3 region: CASSQVVGGTEAFF. DNA for the CDR3: TGTGCCAGCAGCCAGGTCGTAGGAGGGACTGAAGCTTTCTTT.

The chain combines TRBV11-3 with TRBJ1-6; weak D call: TRBD1 (5 bases). V was shortened by 3 bases and J by 11 bases, with 17 bases between the two germline ends. This CDR3 is built from 15 residues. Germline CDR1 reads SGHNT; CDR2 reads YENEEA. CDR3 sequence reads: CASSFRGVGAAPLHF. The CDR3, as DNA: TGTGCCAGCAGCTTCCGGGGGGTCGGGGCGGCACCCCTCCACTTT.

The gene calls are TRBV27 and TRBJ1-1; TRBD1 might be the D (5 bases). Germline lookup yields CDR1 MNHEY and CDR2 SMNVEV (reference sequence). V was trimmed by 0 bases and J by 1 base, leaving 6 bases between them. The CDR3 has 14 amino acids. CDR3 loop: CASSLSGQNTEAFF. CDR3 sequence (DNA): TGTGCCAGCAGTTTATCGGGGCAGAACACTGAAGCTTTCTTT.

The chain uses TRBV5-8 and TRBJ1-1, with 7 bases fitting TRBD1. CDR3 length: 15 residues. After removal of 4 bases from V and 6 bases from J, the junction contained 12 bases not matched to a gene. Germline CDR1 reads SGHTS; CDR2 reads YDEGEE. CDR3 in amino acids: CASSRILQGRPEAFF. Here the CDR3 DNA reads TGTGCCAGCAGCCGAATCCTACAGGGGCGACCTGAAGCTTTCTTT.

The chain recombines TRBV6-6 with TRBJ1-5, with TRBD1 matching 9 bases. There are 14 residues in the CDR3. The V and J ends lost 5 bases and 5 bases, in that order; junction bases with no gene match: 4. Germline V gene sequence: CDR1 MNHNY, CDR2 SVGAGI (reference sequence). The CDR3 sequence is CASSNNRGHQPQHF. The CDR3 DNA reads as TGTGCCAGCAGTAATAACAGGGGGCATCAGCCCCAGCATTTT.

V and J are TRBV6-1 and TRBJ2-2; possibly TRBD1 for D (5 bases). Germline lookup yields CDR1 MNHNS and CDR2 SASEGT. The CDR3 covers 15 residues. V lost 4 bases and J lost 5, with 14 bases in between. DNA of the CDR3: TGTGCCAGCAGTGTGACAGCCTCCCGTACCGGGGAGCTGTTTTTT. This gives the protein CASSVTASRTGELFF.

This clone appeared a few times. The chain recombines TRBV11-2 with TRBJ2-2, with a tentative D call TRBD1 (7 bases). Germline CDR1 reads SGHAT; CDR2 reads FQNNGV. The CDR3 runs 15 residues. The V gene lost 7 bases and the J gene lost 3 bases, with 15 bases spanning the gap. The CDR3 spells CASTISGGHTGELFF. DNA for the CDR3: TGTGCCAGCACCATATCAGGGGGGCACACCGGGGAGCTGTTTTTT.

In regard to this clone: One end of the junction fails to match germline, which may point to a read error. The chain is built from TRBV2 and TRBJ2-7; 7 nucleotides agree with TRBD1. In germline, CDR1 is SNHLY, CDR2 FYNNEI. The CDR3 totals 12 residues. The DNA of the CDR3 is TGTGCCAGCAGTGACCATACAGGGGCCGGGAACTTC. It specifies CASSDHTGAGNF.

The chain carries TRBV27 and TRBJ1-1; D might be TRBD1 (5 bases). The CDR3 consists of 16 residues. V was pared by 0 bases and J by 4 bases, with 15 bases between. The V gene's germline CDR1 is MNHEY and CDR2 SMNVEV (reference sequence). CDR3 residues: CASSLSRQGPGTEAFF. The CDR3 DNA reads as TGTGCCAGCAGTTTATCGAGGCAGGGCCCGGGCACTGAAGCTTTCTTT.

This chain uses TRBV29-1 with TRBJ1-1; D gene unclear. Between the trimmed V and J ends, which lost 4 bases and 4 bases, there was a span of 16 bases. Germline V lookup: CDR1 SQVTM, CDR2 ANQGSEA. The CDR3 is 14 residues long. CDR3: CSVVGAPGVTEAFF. The CDR3 DNA is TGCAGCGTTGTAGGAGCGCCCGGCGTCACTGAAGCTTTCTTT.

The chain combines TRBV4-1 with TRBJ2-7; TRBD2 agrees at 7 bases. Germline trimming cut 0 bases from V and 9 bases from J; bases unmatched to any gene: 11. The CDR3 is 15 residues long. Germline V CDR1 and CDR2: MGHRA, YSYEKL. For the CDR3, the DNA is TGCGCCAGCAGCCAAGAGGGGGGGAGTGCGATTTGGCAGTACTTC. It encodes CASSQEGGSAIWQYF.

The rearrangement joins TRBV7-9 to TRBJ1-5; D possibly corresponds to TRBD1 (5 bases). From germline, CDR1 is SEHNR and CDR2 FQNEAQ (reference sequence). The CDR3 length is 14 residues. Trimming removed 5 bases from V and 6 bases from J, with 14 bases in between. CDR3 amino acids: CASSQGGGSQPQHF. Written as DNA, the CDR3 is TGTGCCAGCAGCCAAGGTGGGGGGAGTCAGCCCCAGCATTTT. The variable domain in full, completed from reference TRBV7-9 and TRBJ1-5, reads DTGVSQNPRHKITKRGQNVTFRCDPISEHNRLYWYRQTLGQGPEFLTYFQNEAQLEKSRLLSDRFSAERPKGSFSTLEIQRTEQGDSAMYLCASSQGGGSQPQHFGDGTRLSIL.

The rearrangement links TRBV11-2 to TRBJ1-2; 7 nucleotides align to TRBD1. The CDR3 has 14 amino acids. Germline V gene lookup returns CDR1 SGHAT and CDR2 FQNNGV. Trimming took 2 bases from V and 2 from J; bases not matched to a gene: 2. CDR3 coding DNA: TGTGCCAGCAGCTTACTGGGACAGAACTATGGCTACACCTTC. Protein product: CASSLLGQNYGYTF.

The chain uses TRBV6-5 and TRBJ1-1; 9 bases match TRBD1. Germline CDR1 and CDR2: MNHEY and SVGAGI. The J segment lost 6 bases and the V segment lost 0 bases, leaving 5 bases of the junction unmatched. The CDR3 totals 15 residues. CDR3 bases: TGTGCCAGCAGTTACTCGGTTGGACAGGGGTCTGAAGCTTTCTTT. Its protein product is CASSYSVGQGSEAFF.

CDR3 sequence: CASSAQGDYGYTF. CDR3 nucleotides: TGTGCCAGCAGCGCACAGGGGGACTATGGCTACACCTTC. The chain has TRBV9 and TRBJ1-2; 8 positions agree with TRBD1. The length of the CDR3 is 13 residues. V lost 3 bases, J lost 3 bases, and 1 base stayed unmatched. The germline V gene encodes CDR1 SGDLS and CDR2 YYNGEE.

The chain links TRBV19 to TRBJ1-1, with D hard to call. The length of the CDR3 is 14 residues. Germline V gene lookup returns CDR1 LNHDA and CDR2 SQIVND (reference sequence). V lost 10 bases and J 4 bases, leaving 19 bases between the germline ends. CDR3 region: CATSTRGLSTEAFF. For the CDR3, the DNA is TGTGCCACCTCAACCCGAGGACTGAGCACTGAAGCTTTCTTT.

V usage is TRBV5-4 and J usage is TRBJ1-1; D possibly corresponds to TRBD1 (5 bases). The CDR3 totals 14 residues. Germline V gene lookup returns CDR1 SGHNT and CDR2 YYREEE (reference sequence). V shed 3 bases and J shed 1 base, with 10 bases lying between them. The CDR3 is CASSWGGTNTEAFF. CDR3 DNA: TGTGCCAGCAGCTGGGGGGGTACGAACACTGAAGCTTTCTTT.

The chain combines TRBV6-5 with TRBJ2-7; the match to TRBD1 covers 9 bases. The CDR3 is 14 residues long. Germline CDR1 reads MNHEY; CDR2 reads SVGAGI. Losses at the gene ends were 6 bases for V and 3 bases for J; bases not matched to a gene: 6. CDR3 region: CASRSPGQGYEQYF. The CDR3 coding sequence is TGTGCCAGCAGATCACCGGGACAGGGCTACGAGCAGTACTTC.

This chain uses TRBV5-1 with TRBJ2-3; 12 bases agree with TRBD2. This CDR3 is built from 16 residues. The germline gives CDR1 SGHRS, CDR2 YFSETQ. Trimming removed 0 bases from V and 2 bases from J; junction bases left unmatched: 1. The chain's CDR3 is CASSLGTSGNTDTQYF. CDR3 bases: TGCGCCAGCAGCTTGGGGACTAGCGGGAACACAGATACGCAGTATTTT.